The clone carrying this TCR beta chain was observed a single time. The sample originates from a study of blood T cell repertoires in COVID-19. Study-wide background: Acute-phase and convalescent COVID-19 samples originated in the United States, Italy and Spain. Sources were T cells, B-cell-depleted T cells, or PBMCs; the material itself was cDNA or gDNA.

The repertoire was sequenced with immunoSEQ multiplex PCR; TCRdb's copy has only in-frame clones and lacks some. Altogether under 200,000 clones are present, approximately 87% being singletons, with the ten largest covering around 9.9%. This clonotype was sampled from an older woman with COVID-19, enrolled during active disease. The sequenced sample was peripheral blood.

DNA of the CDR3: TGTGCCAGTAGTATCGGGGGGGACAGGGGGCTCCACTATGGCTACACCTTC. Encoded protein: CASSIGGDRGLHYGYTF. V is TRBV19 and J is TRBJ1-2; 12 bases match TRBD1. From germline, CDR1 is LNHDA and CDR2 SQIVND (reference sequence). J gave up 3 bases and V 3 bases, and 8 bases lay outside the gene matches. This CDR3 has 17 amino acids.